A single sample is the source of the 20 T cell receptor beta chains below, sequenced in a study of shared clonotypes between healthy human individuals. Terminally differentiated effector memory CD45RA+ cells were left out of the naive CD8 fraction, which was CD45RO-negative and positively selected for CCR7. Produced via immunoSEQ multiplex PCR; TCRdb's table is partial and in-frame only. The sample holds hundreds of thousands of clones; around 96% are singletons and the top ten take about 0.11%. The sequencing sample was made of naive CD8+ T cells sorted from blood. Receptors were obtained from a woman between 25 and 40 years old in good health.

CDR3: CASRGDSRYEQYF. CDR3 bases: TGTGCCAGCAGAGGGGACAGTCGATACGAGCAGTACTTC. The V call is TRBV7-9, the J call TRBJ2-7, with 7 positions matching TRBD1. CDR1 is SEHNR and CDR2 is FQNEAQ in the germline V gene (reference sequence). V was pared by 6 bases and J by 4 bases, with 6 bases of the junction left unmatched. The CDR3 extends over 13 amino acids.

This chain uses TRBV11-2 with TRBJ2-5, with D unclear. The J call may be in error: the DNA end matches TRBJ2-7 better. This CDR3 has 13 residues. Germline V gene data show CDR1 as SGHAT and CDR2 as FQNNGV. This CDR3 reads CASSSGPNYEQYF. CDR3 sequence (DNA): TGTGCCAGCAGCTCCGGACCCAACTACGAGCAGTACTTC.

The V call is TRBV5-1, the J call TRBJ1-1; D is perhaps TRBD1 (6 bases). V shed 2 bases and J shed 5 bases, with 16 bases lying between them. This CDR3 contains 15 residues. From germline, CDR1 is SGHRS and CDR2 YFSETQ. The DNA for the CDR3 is TGCGCCAGCAGCTTATCTGTACAGGGCGGTACTGAAGCTTTCTTT. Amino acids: CASSLSVQGGTEAFF.

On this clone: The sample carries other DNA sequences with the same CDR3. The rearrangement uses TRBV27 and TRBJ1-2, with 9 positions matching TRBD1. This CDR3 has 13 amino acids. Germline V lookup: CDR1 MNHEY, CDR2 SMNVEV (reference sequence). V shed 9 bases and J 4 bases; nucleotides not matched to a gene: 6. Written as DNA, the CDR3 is TGTGCCAGTCGACCGGGACAGGGCTATGGCTACACCTTC. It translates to CASRPGQGYGYTF.

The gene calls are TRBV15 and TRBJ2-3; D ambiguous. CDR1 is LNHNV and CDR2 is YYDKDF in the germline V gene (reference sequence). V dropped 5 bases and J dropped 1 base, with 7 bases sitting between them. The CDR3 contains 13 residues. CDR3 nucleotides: TGTGCCACCAGCTTCAGCCGCACAGATACGCAGTATTTT. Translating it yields CATSFSRTDTQYF.

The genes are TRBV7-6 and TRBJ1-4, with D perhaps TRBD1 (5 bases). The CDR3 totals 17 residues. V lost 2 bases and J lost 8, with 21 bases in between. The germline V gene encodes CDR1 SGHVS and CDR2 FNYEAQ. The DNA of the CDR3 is TGTGCCAGCAGCTTAAAGCCGATGGAGGGGAGATGGGAAAAACTGTTTTTT. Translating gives CASSLKPMEGRWEKLFF.

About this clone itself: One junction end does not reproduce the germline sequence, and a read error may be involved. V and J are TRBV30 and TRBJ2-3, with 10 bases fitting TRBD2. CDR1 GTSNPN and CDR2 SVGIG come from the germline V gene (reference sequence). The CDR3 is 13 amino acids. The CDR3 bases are TGTGCCTGGCCGGGACTAGCGCCAGATGCGCAGTATTTT. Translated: CAWPGLAPDAQYF.

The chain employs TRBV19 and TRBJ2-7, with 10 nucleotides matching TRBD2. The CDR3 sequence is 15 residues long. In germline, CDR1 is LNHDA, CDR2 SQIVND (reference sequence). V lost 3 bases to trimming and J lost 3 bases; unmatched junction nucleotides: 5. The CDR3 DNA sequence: TGTGCCAGTAGTATCGTGACTAGCGGGCTCTACGAGCAGTACTTC. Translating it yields CASSIVTSGLYEQYF.

CDR3 bases: TGTGCCAGCAGCTTAGCTTCAAGCGGGGTGGCCGGGGAGCTGTTTTTT. Amino acids: CASSLASSGVAGELFF. The chain carries TRBV11-3 and TRBJ2-2; 7 bases match TRBD2. V trimming: 1 base; J trimming: 6 bases; junction bases outside the gene matches: 8. Germline V gene lookup returns CDR1 SGHNT and CDR2 YENEEA. CDR3 length equals 16 residues.

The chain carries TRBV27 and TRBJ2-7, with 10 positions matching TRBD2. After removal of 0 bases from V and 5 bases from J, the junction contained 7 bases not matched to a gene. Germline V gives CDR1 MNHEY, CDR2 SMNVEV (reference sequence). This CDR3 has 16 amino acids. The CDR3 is CASSLSSGRTHNEQYF. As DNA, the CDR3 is TGTGCCAGCAGTTTATCTAGCGGGAGGACCCACAACGAGCAGTACTTC.

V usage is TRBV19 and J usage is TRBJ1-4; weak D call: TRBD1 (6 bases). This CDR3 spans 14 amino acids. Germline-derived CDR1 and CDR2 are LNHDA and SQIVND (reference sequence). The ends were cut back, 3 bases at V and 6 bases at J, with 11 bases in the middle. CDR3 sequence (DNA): TGTGCCAGTAGTATTATGAAGGGGGATGAAAAACTGTTTTTT. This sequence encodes CASSIMKGDEKLFF.

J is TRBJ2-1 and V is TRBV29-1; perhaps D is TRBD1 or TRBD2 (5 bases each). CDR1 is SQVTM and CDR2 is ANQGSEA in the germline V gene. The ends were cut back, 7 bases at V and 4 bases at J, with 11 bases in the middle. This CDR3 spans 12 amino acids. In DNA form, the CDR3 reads TGCAGCGATATGGGGGATTACAATGAGCAGTTCTTC. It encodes CSDMGDYNEQFF.

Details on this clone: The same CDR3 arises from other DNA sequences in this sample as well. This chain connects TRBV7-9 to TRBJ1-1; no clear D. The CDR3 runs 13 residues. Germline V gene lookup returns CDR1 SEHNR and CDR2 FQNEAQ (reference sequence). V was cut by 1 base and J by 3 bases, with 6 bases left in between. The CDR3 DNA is TGTGCCAGCAGCTTAGGCGGGGACACTGAAGCTTTCTTT. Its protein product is CASSLGGDTEAFF.

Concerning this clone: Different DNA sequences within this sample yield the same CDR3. The CDR3 DNA reads TGTGCCAGCAGTTACTCTGGATTCTCCTACGAGCAGTACTTC. Translating it yields CASSYSGFSYEQYF. The V gene is TRBV6-6, the J gene TRBJ2-7; no reliable D call. The germline V gene encodes CDR1 MNHNY and CDR2 SVGAGI (reference sequence). V lost 0 bases and J lost 0, with 6 bases in between. This CDR3 has 14 amino acids.

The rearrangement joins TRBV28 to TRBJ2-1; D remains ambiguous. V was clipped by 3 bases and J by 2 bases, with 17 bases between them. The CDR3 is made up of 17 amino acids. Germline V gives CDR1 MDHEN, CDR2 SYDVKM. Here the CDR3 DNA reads TGTGCCAGCAGTTTCCGCCTGGAAAGTCCGACCTACAATGAGCAGTTCTTC. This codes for CASSFRLESPTYNEQFF. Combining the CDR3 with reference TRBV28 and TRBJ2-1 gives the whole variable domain DVKVTQSSRYLVKRTGEKVFLECVQDMDHENMFWYRQDPGLGLRLIYFSYDVKMKEKGDIPEGYSVSREKKERFSLILESASTNQTSMYLCASSFRLESPTYNEQFFGPGTRLTVL.

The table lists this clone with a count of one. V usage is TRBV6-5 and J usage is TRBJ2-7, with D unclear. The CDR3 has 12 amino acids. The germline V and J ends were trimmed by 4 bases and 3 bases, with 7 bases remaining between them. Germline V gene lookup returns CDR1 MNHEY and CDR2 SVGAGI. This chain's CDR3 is CASSSPGYEQYF. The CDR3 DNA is TGTGCCAGCAGTTCTCCGGGCTACGAGCAGTACTTC.

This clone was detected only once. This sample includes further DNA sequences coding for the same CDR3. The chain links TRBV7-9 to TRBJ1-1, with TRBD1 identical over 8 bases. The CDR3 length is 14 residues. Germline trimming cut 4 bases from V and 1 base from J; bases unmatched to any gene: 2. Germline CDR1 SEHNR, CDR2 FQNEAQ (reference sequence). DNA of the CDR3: TGTGCCAGCAGCTCAGGACAGGGGAACACTGAAGCTTTCTTT. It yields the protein CASSSGQGNTEAFF.

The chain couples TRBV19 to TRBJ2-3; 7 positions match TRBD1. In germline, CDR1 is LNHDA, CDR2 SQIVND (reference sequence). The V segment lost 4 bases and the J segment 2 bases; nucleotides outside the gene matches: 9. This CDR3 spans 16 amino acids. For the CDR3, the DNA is TGTGCCAGTAGTAGACAGGGAGTCTCCGTCACAGATACGCAGTATTTT. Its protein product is CASSRQGVSVTDTQYF. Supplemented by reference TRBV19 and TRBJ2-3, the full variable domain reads DGGITQSPKYLFRKEGQNVTLSCEQNLNHDAMYWYRQDPGQGLRLIYYSQIVNDFQKGDIAEGYSVSREKKESFPLTVTSAQKNPTAFYLCASSRQGVSVTDTQYFGPGTRLTVL.

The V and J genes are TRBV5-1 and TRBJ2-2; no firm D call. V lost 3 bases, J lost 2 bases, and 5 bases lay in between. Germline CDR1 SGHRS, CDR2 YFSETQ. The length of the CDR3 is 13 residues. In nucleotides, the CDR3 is TGCGCCAGCAGCTCGGACAACACCGGGGAGCTGTTTTTT. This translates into CASSSDNTGELFF.

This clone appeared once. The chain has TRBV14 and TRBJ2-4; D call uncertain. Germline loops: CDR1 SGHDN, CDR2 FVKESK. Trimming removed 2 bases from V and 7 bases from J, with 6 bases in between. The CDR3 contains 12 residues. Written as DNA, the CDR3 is TGTGCCAGCAGCCAATTTGGGAACATTCAGTACTTC. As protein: CASSQFGNIQYF.